This paragraph covers one T cell receptor (beta chain) sequence. These data originate in a study of CD8 T cells in Susac syndrome. Looking at the study overall: Patients with Susac syndrome were therapy-naive, treated with corticosteroids, or treated with intravenous immunoglobulin alone when blood was collected.

Per germline, CDR1 SGHVS and CDR2 FNYEAQ. V was cut by 1 base and J by 0 bases, with 7 bases left in between. CDR3 size: 15 residues. RNA amounts of roughly 0.45 to 1 ug underwent reverse transcription with random hexamers. The method of amplification for TCR beta CDR3 was immunoSEQ multiplex PCR, covering 54 Vbeta and 13 Jbeta. TCRdb re-called the immunoSEQ multiplex PCR reads through MiXCR, storing one row per CDR3 protein. The table has 65,000 to 85,000 distinct CDR3 sequences, approximately 93% seen once. TCR beta from blood CD8+ and CD4+ T cells was sequenced. In contrast to the negatively isolated CD8+ and CD4+ T cells, TEMRA cells were FACS-enriched.

This receptor was obtained from a human donor with Susac syndrome. Sample: CD8+ T cells from PBMCs. The chain joins TRBV7-6 to TRBJ2-1; D gene unclear. The CDR3: CASSLERSSYNEQFF. For the CDR3, the DNA is TGTGCCAGCAGCTTAGAGAGGAGCTCCTACAATGAGCAGTTCTTC.